Below are 5 T cell receptor beta chains sequenced from a single sample in a study of naive and memory T cell subsets. Regarding the study as a whole: Especially in CD8 cells, naive repertoires contained a few larger clonotypes, possibly CD45RA-re-expressing memory cells.

An equimolar mix of two oligonucleotides served as the beta constant-region primer for TRBC1 and TRBC2. The ligated cDNA underwent four PCR rounds using SP2 and nested alpha and beta constant-region primers. TCRdb independently ran MiXCR on the UMI-ligation and nested PCR reads; one entry per CDR3 protein. The sample yields around 93,000 distinct CDR3 sequences, roughly 12% seen once. These receptors' targets are unknown. The sequencing sample was made of naive CD4+ T cells from blood. The receptors were gathered from a human donor in good health.

The rearrangement joins TRBV6-5 to TRBJ1-2; 10 nucleotides agree with TRBD1. Germline V gene lookup returns CDR1 MNHEY and CDR2 SVGAGI. CDR3 length: 13 residues. The J segment lost 6 bases and the V segment lost 2 bases, leaving 0 bases of the junction unmatched. CDR3 region: CASSYDRGHGYTF. CDR3 nucleotide sequence: TGTGCCAGCAGTTACGACAGGGGGCATGGCTACACCTTC.

This clonotype came up a few times. The J gene is TRBJ1-5, the V gene TRBV6-6; D gene unclear. CDR1 and CDR2 from the germline V gene are MNHNY and SVGAGI (reference sequence). The germline V and J ends were trimmed by 2 bases and 7 bases, with 12 bases remaining between them. CDR3 length equals 14 residues. The CDR3 DNA reads as TGTGCCAGCAGTTACGCAGGAAACCCCCAGCCCCAGCATTTT. As protein: CASSYAGNPQPQHF.

The V and J genes are TRBV20-1 and TRBJ1-6, with unresolved D. This CDR3 is 13 amino acids long. V was trimmed by 5 bases and J by 8 bases, leaving 13 bases between them. Germline V CDR1 and CDR2: DFQATT, SNEGSKA (reference sequence). CDR3: CSARRAPDSPLHF. CDR3 nucleotides: TGCAGTGCTCGTAGGGCCCCTGATTCACCCCTCCACTTT.

This clonotype was detected many times. The chain has TRBV5-1 and TRBJ2-1, with TRBD2 identical over 7 bases. The CDR3 is made up of 16 amino acids. V lost 0 bases and J lost 2; bases outside the gene matches: 5. The V gene's germline CDR1 is SGHRS and CDR2 YFSETQ. CDR3 region: CASSLVSGGAYNEQFF. In DNA form, the CDR3 reads TGCGCCAGCAGCTTGGTCAGTGGGGGGGCCTACAATGAGCAGTTCTTC.

In regard to this clonotype: A much bigger clone sits one base away, suggesting this may be a read error. The chain employs TRBV20-1 and TRBJ2-7, with TRBD2 matching over 8 bases. From germline, CDR1 is DFQATT and CDR2 SNEGSKA (reference sequence). The CDR3 is 14 residues long. V gave up 3 bases and J gave up 4 bases; unmatched junction bases: 8. In DNA form, the CDR3 reads TGCAGTGCTAGTTCGGCTAGCGGGCGTTACGAGCAGTACTTC. The encoded protein is CSASSASGRYEQYF.